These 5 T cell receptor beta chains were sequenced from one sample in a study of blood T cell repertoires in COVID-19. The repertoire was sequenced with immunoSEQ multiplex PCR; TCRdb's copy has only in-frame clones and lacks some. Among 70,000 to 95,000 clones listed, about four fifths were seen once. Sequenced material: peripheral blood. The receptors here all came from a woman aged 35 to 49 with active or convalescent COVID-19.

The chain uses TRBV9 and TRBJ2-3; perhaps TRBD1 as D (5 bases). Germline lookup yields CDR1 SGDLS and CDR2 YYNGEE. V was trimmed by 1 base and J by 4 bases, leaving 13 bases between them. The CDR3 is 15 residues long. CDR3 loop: CASSVWAGQSDTQYF. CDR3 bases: TGTGCCAGCAGCGTATGGGCAGGGCAGTCAGATACGCAGTATTTT. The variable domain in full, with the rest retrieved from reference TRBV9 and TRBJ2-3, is DSGVTQTPKHLITATGQRVTLRCSPRSGDLSVYWYQQSLDQGLQFLIQYYNGEERAKGNILERFSAQQFPDLHSELNLSSLELGDSALYFCASSVWAGQSDTQYFGPGTRLTVL.

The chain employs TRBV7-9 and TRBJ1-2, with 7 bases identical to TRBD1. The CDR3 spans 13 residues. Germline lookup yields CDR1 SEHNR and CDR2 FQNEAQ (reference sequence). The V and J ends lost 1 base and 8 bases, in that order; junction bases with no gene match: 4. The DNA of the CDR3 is TGTGCCAGCAGCTTAGGACAGGGCTGGGGCTACACCTTC. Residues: CASSLGQGWGYTF. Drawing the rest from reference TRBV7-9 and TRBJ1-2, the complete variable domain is DTGVSQNPRHKITKRGQNVTFRCDPISEHNRLYWYRQTLGQGPEFLTYFQNEAQLEKSRLLSDRFSAERPKGSFSTLEIQRTEQGDSAMYLCASSLGQGWGYTFGSGTRLTVV.

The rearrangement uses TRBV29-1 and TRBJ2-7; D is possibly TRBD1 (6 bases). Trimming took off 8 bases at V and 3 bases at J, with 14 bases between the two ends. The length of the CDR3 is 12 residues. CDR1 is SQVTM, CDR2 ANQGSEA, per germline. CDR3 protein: CSFRDNDYEQYF. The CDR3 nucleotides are TGCAGCTTCCGGGACAACGACTACGAGCAGTACTTC.

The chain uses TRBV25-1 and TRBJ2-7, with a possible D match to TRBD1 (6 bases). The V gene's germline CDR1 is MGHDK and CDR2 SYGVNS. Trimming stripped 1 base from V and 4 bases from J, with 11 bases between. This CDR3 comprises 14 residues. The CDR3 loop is CASSELGAVYEQYF. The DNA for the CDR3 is TGTGCCAGCAGTGAATTGGGGGCTGTATACGAGCAGTACTTC.

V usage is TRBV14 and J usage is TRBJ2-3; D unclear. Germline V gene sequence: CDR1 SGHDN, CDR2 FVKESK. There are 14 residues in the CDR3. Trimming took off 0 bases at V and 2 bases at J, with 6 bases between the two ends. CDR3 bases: TGTGCCAGCAGCCAAGATCTCCCCACAGATACGCAGTATTTT. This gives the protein CASSQDLPTDTQYF.